The entry that follows covers one TCR beta chain sequence. Its antigen is not identified. This record belongs to a study of T-cell memory formation after mild COVID-19. Broader study findings: The authors left the SARS-CoV-2 specificity of second-wave clones peaking on day 37 unconfirmed. The study found balanced CD4/CD8 in clones contracting day 15 to 85 and a CD4+ lean in later expanders.

TCRdb reanalysed the 5' RACE reads using MiXCR and keeps one entry per CDR3 protein. The table lists about 560,000 distinct CDR3 sequences, roughly 22% of them singletons. The V gene end was trimmed by 6 bases and the J gene end by 0 bases; junction bases not matched to a gene: 6. The CDR3 runs to 15 residues. Per germline, CDR1 LNHDA and CDR2 SQIVND (reference sequence). The material sequenced was PBMCs or a T cell subset sorted from them (not recorded which). The TCR comes from an adult woman who had mild COVID-19 (a few samples of this study predate the infection). Cell type and time point are not known. V and J are TRBV19 and TRBJ2-7; 9 bases align to TRBD1. This chain's CDR3 is CASRKTGGSSYEQYF. The CDR3 bases are TGTGCCAGTAGAAAAACAGGGGGCAGCTCCTACGAGCAGTACTTC. Combining the CDR3 with reference TRBV19 and TRBJ2-7 gives the whole variable domain DGGITQSPKYLFRKEGQNVTLSCEQNLNHDAMYWYRQDPGQGLRLIYYSQIVNDFQKGDIAEGYSVSREKKESFPLTVTSAQKNPTAFYLCASRKTGGSSYEQYFGPGTRLTVT.